The following is a T cell receptor beta chain sequence with its context. Its antigen remains unidentified. No much larger clonotype is one base removed from it; base qualities were not supplied. Based on the germline V gene, the CDR1 and CDR2 sequences are MNHEY and SVGEGT. Trimming costs V 7 bases and J 2 bases, and their ends lie 17 bases apart. The CDR3 sequence holds 15 residues, the cysteine and phenylalanine included. This entry keeps only the CDR3 DNA: 45 bases, framed from base 1. Donors were about 36 systemically healthy Caucasian individuals from Russia aged roughly 6 to 100 years. Each donor gave 9 to 10 milliliters of peripheral blood, collected into EDTA-treated Vacutainer tubes. PBMCs were isolated by Ficoll-Paque density-gradient centrifugation, with at least 6 million obtained per sample. Trizol reagent was used to extract total RNA from the PBMCs, yielding at least 6 micrograms per sample. For every donor, an aliquot of PBMCs went through flow cytometry to measure the percentages of naive CD45RAhigh/CD27high T cells.

The sample is drawn from a study of blood T cells in healthy people across ages (dated by TCRdb to 2014 to 2015). Regarding the research as a whole: In model experiments, roughly one uniquely barcoded TCR beta cDNA molecule per two T cells was captured by template switching. To avoid experimental bias, donors of different ages were randomly spread across the sequencing lanes. For two donors (one aged 18 to 30 and one aged 80 or older), the study analyzed two additional independent replicas of 1 million unique cDNA reads from the same blood draw. The study measured age-related changes in TCR beta repertoire diversity using deep sequencing normalized with unique cDNA molecular identifiers. Four age groups were formed from the donors: young (average about 17 years), middle-aged (around 39), aged (62) and long-lived (approximately 80). General conclusions and limits of the study: Observed TCR beta diversity per million T cells fell roughly linearly with age, and a significant reduction was already apparent by age roughly 40. Estimates of total diversity from one million sequenced T cells were regarded as lower bounds and underestimates. Because the CMV infection status of the donors was unknown, age-related changes in expanded clonotypes may potentially have been confounded. There was a strong correlation between observed TCR beta diversity and the percentage of naive T cells measured by flow cytometry. Conclusive comparison of naive and antigen-experienced compartments was prevented by the profiling of bulk unsorted PBMCs. Compared with the aged group, the long-lived group had more naive CD4+ T cells, fewer expanded clones and increased TCR diversity, suggesting age selection.

Receptor amplification or capture employed 5' RACE. TCRdb names Illumina HiSeq 2500 as the instrument used. A second PCR of 7 to 11 cycles was performed with a sample-barcoded 5' primer and a J-beta primer mix. A template-switch 5' adaptor carrying 12 random nucleotides introduced a unique molecular identifier onto each TCR beta cDNA molecule. Each sample yielded at least 3 million CDR3-containing paired-end reads. The Mint cDNA synthesis kit, primed by a TRBC-specific oligonucleotide, was used to synthesize first-strand cDNA from all RNA. Following uracil-DNA glycosylase treatment, a first 18-cycle PCR with universal primers M1SS and BC2_uni_R was performed on all cDNA. The paper's processing steps were these. For normalization, 1 million high-quality reads, each with a distinct molecular identifier, were randomly selected from each sample. Instead of being binned into consensus sequences, reads with shared molecular identifiers were discarded. MiTCR, set to a Q25 quality threshold and the strictest error-elimination algorithm, was used for CDR3 identification, clonotype clustering and error correction. A nonparametric unseen species model using Euler transformation provided a lower-bound estimate of total TCR beta diversity. TCRdb applied fastp at Q25 and MiXCR to the public reads, then kept only in-frame beta chains. Entries are consolidated by CDR3 protein sequence, retaining the most common genes and DNA. These V and J calls rely on TCRdb rather than the paper's analysis. Here the sample has 730,000 or so distinct CDR3 sequences; roughly 43% occur a single time. Around 30% of the sample rests with the top ten.

The V and J genes are TRBV6-2 or TRBV6-3 and TRBJ2-5; the best D guess is TRBD2, with 6 bases matching. Material for sequencing was blood. This TCR was recovered from a man older than 75 in good health. The DNA sequence is given as TGTGCCAGCACCCTATGGGGAGCGGGTCAAGAGACCCAGTACTTC. Its protein product is CASTLWGAGQETQYF.